One sample yielded the 23 T cell receptor beta chains listed below, sequenced in a study of siplizumab effects on memory and regulatory T cells. Some clones are missing from TCRdb's copy, which holds only in-frame ones; the method was immunoSEQ multiplex PCR. The repertoire holds around 100,000 clones, with about nine tenths as singletons. The material sequenced was non-Treg CD4+ T cells sorted from blood. The source is a human donor in good health.

This chain joins TRBV11-3 and TRBJ2-1; TRBD2 matches 9 bases. The CDR3 spans 17 residues. The germline CDR1 and CDR2 sequences are SGHNT and YENEEA. J gave up 3 bases and V 3 bases, and 9 bases lay outside the gene matches. The CDR3 is CASSLSLGGGGYNEQFF. The DNA for the CDR3 is TGTGCCAGCAGCTTGTCTCTAGGCGGGGGGGGCTACAATGAGCAGTTCTTC. The full variable domain, its missing parts supplied by reference TRBV11-3 and TRBJ2-1, is EAGVVQSPRYKIIEKKQPVAFWCNPISGHNTLYWYLQNLGQGPELLIRYENEEAVDDSQLPKDRFSAERLKGVDSTLKIQPAELGDSAVYLCASSLSLGGGGYNEQFFGPGTRLTVL.

This chain connects TRBV29-1 to TRBJ1-1, with no clear D. Trimming removed 7 bases at V and 10 bases at J, with 19 bases between. CDR3 length equals 12 residues. The V gene's germline CDR1 is SQVTM and CDR2 ANQGSEA. The CDR3 reads CSAPTVGPTAFF. The CDR3 DNA follows: TGCAGCGCCCCGACTGTTGGCCCGACAGCTTTCTTT.

The chain couples TRBV27 to TRBJ2-1; TRBD2 matches at 7 bases. The CDR3 is 13 amino acids. Germline lookup yields CDR1 MNHEY and CDR2 SMNVEV (reference sequence). V was clipped by 6 bases and J by 5 bases; unmatched bases: 4. The CDR3 region is CASRGTTDNEQFF. CDR3 in DNA: TGTGCCAGCAGGGGGACTACCGACAATGAGCAGTTCTTC.

The J gene is TRBJ2-1, the V gene TRBV30, with 10 bases lining up with TRBD2. The CDR3 covers 16 residues. Per the germline V gene, CDR1 is GTSNPN and CDR2 is SVGIG (reference sequence). The ends lost 1 base at V and 5 bases at J; junction bases unmatched: 8. DNA for the CDR3: TGTGCCTGGAGTGACCCGGGACTAGCGCTACACAATGAGCAGTTCTTC. The encoded protein is CAWSDPGLALHNEQFF. The full variable domain, with the rest looked up from reference TRBV30 and TRBJ2-1, is SQTIHQWPATLVQPVGSPLSLECTVEGTSNPNLYWYRQAAGRGLQLLFYSVGIGQISSEVPQNLSASRPQDRQFILSSKKLLLSDSGFYLCAWSDPGLALHNEQFFGPGTRLTVL.

The chain employs TRBV6-1 and TRBJ2-1; 7 bases line up with TRBD1. Per germline, CDR1 MNHNS and CDR2 SASEGT. After removal of 2 bases from V and 1 base from J, the junction contained 5 bases not matched to a gene. The CDR3 runs 16 residues. This chain's CDR3 is CASSEIGTASYNEQFF. In DNA form, the CDR3 reads TGTGCCAGCAGTGAAATAGGGACAGCATCCTACAATGAGCAGTTCTTC.

The CDR3 coding sequence is TGTGCCAGCAGCGCTACTGCCTTGGAGCAGTACTTC. It yields the protein CASSATALEQYF. This sequence joins TRBV6-5 and TRBJ2-7, with D uncertain. V was shortened by 6 bases and J by 7 bases, with 13 bases between the two germline ends. Germline V gene data show CDR1 as MNHEY and CDR2 as SVGAGI. CDR3 length equals 12 residues.

The chain couples TRBV18 to TRBJ2-7; D is undetermined. With 3 bases removed from V and 1 base from J, the gap between germline ends came to 13 bases. Germline V CDR1 and CDR2: KGHSH, LQKENI. The CDR3 contains 15 residues. The CDR3 protein is CASSPSLDLSYEQYF. The CDR3 nucleotides read TGTGCCAGCTCACCTTCACTGGACCTTTCCTACGAGCAGTACTTC.

The chain links TRBV11-2 to TRBJ2-3; tentative D call: TRBD2 (5 bases). Germline loops: CDR1 SGHAT, CDR2 FQNNGV. The CDR3 consists of 14 residues. The V gene lost 2 bases and the J gene lost 0 bases, with 6 bases spanning the gap. The CDR3 DNA is TGTGCCAGCAGCTTACCGGGAAGCACAGATACGCAGTATTTT. It yields the protein CASSLPGSTDTQYF.

V usage is TRBV19 and J usage is TRBJ2-1, with 10 bases identical to TRBD2. J was trimmed by 1 base and V by 5 bases; bases with no gene match: 5. Germline CDR1 LNHDA, CDR2 SQIVND (reference sequence). The CDR3 contains 16 residues. In DNA, the CDR3 is TGTGCCAGTAGTCTTCTAGCGGGAGTGTCCTACAATGAGCAGTTCTTC. Protein sequence: CASSLLAGVSYNEQFF.

The genes are TRBV5-1 and TRBJ2-7, with 16 nucleotides matching TRBD2. Germline loops: CDR1 SGHRS, CDR2 YFSETQ. The V segment lost 4 bases and the J segment 5 bases; nucleotides outside the gene matches: 12. The CDR3 is 18 amino acids. The CDR3 here is CASSLGLAGGVRQDEQYF. CDR3 in DNA: TGCGCCAGCAGCCTGGGACTAGCGGGAGGGGTACGTCAGGACGAGCAGTACTTC.

This clone was seen a handful of times. The rearrangement uses TRBV6-4 and TRBJ2-5; 9 bases are a match to TRBD2. V lost 9 bases, J lost 2 bases, and 4 bases stayed unmatched. Germline CDR1 reads MRHNA; CDR2 reads SNTAGT. The CDR3 loop spans 13 amino acids. The CDR3 protein is CARRLAEQETQYF. CDR3 in DNA: TGTGCCAGGAGACTAGCGGAGCAAGAGACCCAGTACTTC.

The rearrangement links TRBV4-3 to TRBJ2-6, with 7 bases that match TRBD2. V lost 3 bases and J lost 3; bases outside the gene matches: 14. The CDR3 has 19 residues. CDR1 and CDR2 from the germline V gene are LGHNA and YSLEER. As DNA, the CDR3 is TGCGCCAGCAGCCAGGGGTCTAGCGGAGACCTTAGTGGGGCCAACGTCCTGACTTTC. Its translation: CASSQGSSGDLSGANVLTF.

V and J are TRBV21-1 and TRBJ1-5. TRBV21-1 is deemed a pseudogene. This CDR3 spans 12 amino acids. The CDR3 region has the DNA TGTGCCAGCAGCCCTTGGTTTCAGCCCCAGCATTTT. This translates into CASSPWFQPQHF.

The rearrangement joins TRBV6-1 to TRBJ1-2, with 7 bases aligning to TRBD1. Germline V gives CDR1 MNHNS, CDR2 SASEGT. The CDR3 has 15 amino acids. V was clipped by 2 bases and J by 4 bases; unmatched bases: 7. This chain's CDR3 is CASSERGDSRYGYTF. Written as DNA, the CDR3 is TGTGCCAGCAGTGAAAGGGGGGACAGCCGCTATGGCTACACCTTC.

V usage is TRBV6-1 and J usage is TRBJ2-1; tentative D call: TRBD2 (6 bases). The V gene's germline CDR1 is MNHNS and CDR2 SASEGT. V was shortened by 4 bases and J by 4 bases, with 8 bases between the two germline ends. The CDR3 sequence is 13 residues long. Here the CDR3 reads CASSADYYNEQFF. The DNA of the CDR3 is TGTGCCAGCAGTGCGGACTATTACAATGAGCAGTTCTTC.

For the CDR3, the DNA is TGCGCCAGCAGCCAGGGGACAGGGGGCGGCACTGAAGCTTTCTTT. Translated, it gives CASSQGTGGGTEAFF. V and J are TRBV4-3 and TRBJ1-1, with 12 bases aligning to TRBD1. The V gene end was trimmed by 3 bases and the J gene end by 4 bases; junction bases not matched to a gene: 3. CDR3 length equals 15 residues. Germline V lookup: CDR1 LGHNA, CDR2 YSLEER.

Concerning this clone itself: One junction end disagrees with the germline gene, perhaps due to a read error. CDR3 bases: TGTGCTAGCAGCTTTTCGTCGGCTTCCCGAGAGCAGTACTTC. This sequence encodes CASSFSSASREQYF. The chain uses TRBV7-7 and TRBJ2-7; D remains unclear. The germline CDR1 and CDR2 sequences are SSHAT and FNYEAQ (reference sequence). The CDR3 is 14 amino acids.

This chain joins TRBV7-2 and TRBJ2-7; maybe TRBD1 (6 bases). V was pared by 5 bases and J by 3 bases, with 14 bases between. The CDR3 loop spans 14 amino acids. CDR1 is SGHTA, CDR2 FQGNSA, per germline. Here the CDR3 reads CASSPSWGHYEQYF. For the CDR3, the DNA is TGTGCCAGCAGCCCGAGCTGGGGACACTACGAGCAGTACTTC.

The rearrangement links TRBV6-5 to TRBJ2-3; tentatively, D is TRBD1 or TRBD2 (5 bases each). This CDR3 is 14 amino acids long. Looked up from germline, CDR1 is MNHEY and CDR2 is SVGAGI. V was pared by 6 bases and J by 0 bases, with 10 bases between. CDR3 sequence (DNA): TGTGCCAGCAGCCCGGGACGGAGCACAGATACGCAGTATTTT. This codes for CASSPGRSTDTQYF.

V usage is TRBV18 and J usage is TRBJ2-3; D uncertain. V was pared by 3 bases and J by 2 bases, with 9 bases between. Germline V gene sequence: CDR1 KGHSH, CDR2 LQKENI. The CDR3 sequence is 14 residues long. In DNA, the CDR3 is TGTGCCAGCTCACCGCGGCCCTACACAGATACGCAGTATTTT. This sequence encodes CASSPRPYTDTQYF. Variable domain in full (rest from reference TRBV18 and TRBJ2-3): NAGVMQNPRHLVRRRGQEARLRCSPMKGHSHVYWYRQLPEEGLKFMVYLQKENIIDESGMPKERFSAEFPKEGPSILRIQQVVRGDSAAYFCASSPRPYTDTQYFGPGTRLTVL.

This chain connects TRBV6-6 to TRBJ2-1; D tentatively reads TRBD1 or TRBD2 (7 bases each). Trimming took 4 bases from V and 4 from J, leaving 14 bases between them. Germline V gene lookup returns CDR1 MNHNY and CDR2 SVGAGI (reference sequence). The CDR3 spans 15 residues. CDR3 DNA sequence: TGTGCCAGCAGTTGGCAGGGGGGGAGGTACAATGAGCAGTTCTTC. Its protein is CASSWQGGRYNEQFF.

In DNA, the CDR3 is TGTGCCAGCAGCGCCCTGCCGGGACAGGGGATTAATGAAAAACTGTTTTTT. Amino acid sequence: CASSALPGQGINEKLFF. J is TRBJ1-4 and V is TRBV9; 10 bases match TRBD1. Germline-derived CDR1 and CDR2 are SGDLS and YYNGEE. With 3 bases clipped from V and 4 bases from J, the junction kept 9 bases outside the gene matches. The CDR3 extends over 17 amino acids.

The chain has TRBV27 and TRBJ1-1; D is perhaps TRBD1 (5 bases). Per the germline V gene, CDR1 is MNHEY and CDR2 is SMNVEV (reference sequence). The CDR3 consists of 15 residues. Trimming removed 6 bases at V and 0 bases at J, with 14 bases between. For the CDR3, the DNA is TGTGCCAGCAGGCCCCCATGGGGGATGAACACTGAAGCTTTCTTT. Protein: CASRPPWGMNTEAFF.